This passage covers 8 T cell receptor beta chains from one sample sequenced in a study of blood T cell repertoires in COVID-19. Some clones are missing from TCRdb's copy, which holds only in-frame ones; the method was immunoSEQ multiplex PCR. The sample has 68,000 or so clones, 90% seen once. Sequencing used peripheral blood. These receptors came from a man between 45 and 60 years old with COVID-19, enrolled during active disease.

The chain uses TRBV2 and TRBJ1-5; 11 bases are a match to TRBD1. This CDR3 has 15 amino acids. V lost 5 bases, J lost 6 bases, and 6 bases stayed unmatched. Germline CDR1 reads SNHLY; CDR2 reads FYNNEI. The CDR3 reads CASSRDRGKTQPQHF. The CDR3 DNA reads as TGTGCCAGCAGTAGGGACAGGGGGAAGACTCAGCCCCAGCATTTT.

The chain joins TRBV11-2 to TRBJ2-5; 7 bases are a match to TRBD1. The CDR3 has 16 residues. After removal of 1 base from V and 2 bases from J, the junction contained 7 bases not matched to a gene. Germline V lookup: CDR1 SGHAT, CDR2 FQNNGV. CDR3 DNA: TGTGCCAGCAGCTTAGTGACAGGGAAGGGGCAAGAGACCCAGTACTTC. As protein: CASSLVTGKGQETQYF.

This rearrangement joins TRBV19 to TRBJ1-4; D is undetermined. The germline CDR1 and CDR2 sequences are LNHDA and SQIVND (reference sequence). The ends were cut back, 8 bases at V and 8 bases at J, with 12 bases in the middle. CDR3 size: 12 residues. The CDR3 DNA reads as TGTGCCAGTGGGCCCCCAAGGGAAAAACTGTTTTTT. Its translation is CASGPPREKLFF. Complete variable domain (other parts from reference TRBV19 and TRBJ1-4): DGGITQSPKYLFRKEGQNVTLSCEQNLNHDAMYWYRQDPGQGLRLIYYSQIVNDFQKGDIAEGYSVSREKKESFPLTVTSAQKNPTAFYLCASGPPREKLFFGSGTQLSVL.

V is TRBV4-1 and J is TRBJ2-7; TRBD1 is a possible D gene (6 bases). CDR1 MGHRA and CDR2 YSYEKL come from the germline V gene. This CDR3 comprises 14 residues. Between the trimmed V and J ends, which lost 3 bases and 5 bases, there was a span of 14 bases. CDR3 sequence: CASSHARGEDEQYF. In DNA, the CDR3 is TGCGCCAGCAGCCATGCCAGGGGAGAGGACGAGCAGTACTTC.

V is TRBV6-1 and J is TRBJ2-2, with unresolved D. Germline lookup yields CDR1 MNHNS and CDR2 SASEGT. CDR3 length: 15 amino acids. V was clipped by 1 base and J by 9 bases, with 15 bases between them. CDR3 loop: CASSEGDTHFRELFF. CDR3 nucleotides: TGTGCCAGCAGTGAAGGAGACACCCATTTCAGGGAGCTGTTTTTT.

The rearrangement links TRBV19 to TRBJ1-1; TRBD1 might be the D (6 bases). The germline V and J ends were trimmed by 7 bases and 2 bases, with 14 bases remaining between them. Per germline, CDR1 LNHDA and CDR2 SQIVND (reference sequence). The CDR3 extends over 14 amino acids. The CDR3 nucleotides are TGTGCCAGTAATCCAGGGGAGGGAAACACTGAAGCTTTCTTT. This codes for CASNPGEGNTEAFF.

The chain has TRBV20-1 and TRBJ2-1; no clear D. From germline, CDR1 is DFQATT and CDR2 SNEGSKA (reference sequence). This CDR3 spans 10 amino acids. V lost 7 bases and J lost 6, with 7 bases in between. CDR3 sequence (DNA): TGCAGTGTTCAATCCAATGAGCAGTTCTTC. Translated, it gives CSVQSNEQFF.

The rearrangement uses TRBV7-9 and TRBJ2-7; perhaps TRBD2 as D (5 bases). Germline CDR1 is SEHNR and CDR2 is FQNEAQ (reference sequence). Trimming pared 1 base from V and 4 bases from J, leaving 8 bases between. This CDR3 comprises 13 residues. The CDR3 protein is CASSLEGGYEQYF. In nucleotides, the CDR3 is TGTGCCAGCAGCTTAGAGGGCGGGTACGAGCAGTACTTC.